The source of this TCR beta chain is a study of OX40 agonist ivuxolimab in advanced cancers. Study-wide results and caveats: A proportion of nonresponders additionally exhibited low normalized T-cell clonal expansion.

Drawing of blood for sampling happened at baseline, at cycle 4 day 1, and at cycle 7 day 1. The table came from immunoSEQ multiplex PCR; TCRdb's copy has only in-frame clones and leaves some out. The sample carries about 48,000 clones, roughly 90% recorded once. Germline-derived CDR1 and CDR2 are MNHEY and SVGAGI. This CDR3 contains 12 residues. V was trimmed by 5 bases and J by 7 bases, leaving 9 bases between them. As regards this clone: Its antigen is not identified.

The sample was CD4+ or CD8+ T cells sorted from blood, taken in a trial of the OX40 agonist ivuxolimab. The chain couples TRBV6-5 to TRBJ2-1, with TRBD1 as a possible D gene (5 bases). The origin of this receptor is an adult with an advanced solid tumor such as melanoma, head and neck, liver or kidney cancer. CDR3 in DNA: TGTGCCAGCAGTCTCCAGGGTAATGAGCAGTTCTTC. Amino acid sequence: CASSLQGNEQFF.